Below are 19 T cell receptor beta chains sequenced from a single sample in a study of T cells after yellow fever vaccination. Using its own MiXCR run on the 5' RACE reads, TCRdb lists one record per CDR3 protein. The sample carries 150,000 to 200,000 distinct CDR3 sequences, roughly 6.4% recorded once. The material sequenced was CD4+ T cells sorted from PBMCs, taken on the day of the first yellow fever vaccination. The source is a man between 18 and 29 years old who received the YFV17D yellow fever vaccine.

The V gene is TRBV11-2, the J gene TRBJ1-1; 7 nucleotides match TRBD1. CDR3 length equals 15 residues. Germline CDR1 is SGHAT and CDR2 is FQNNGV. After removal of 5 bases from V and 3 bases from J, the junction contained 9 bases not matched to a gene. The CDR3, as DNA: TGTGCCAGCAGCCGACGCGCTCAGGGGGACACTGAAGCTTTCTTT. Translated, it gives CASSRRAQGDTEAFF. The full variable domain, with the rest looked up from reference TRBV11-2 and TRBJ1-1, is EAGVAQSPRYKIIEKRQSVAFWCNPISGHATLYWYQQILGQGPKLLIQFQNNGVVDDSQLPKDRFSAERLKGVDSTLKIQPAKLEDSAVYLCASSRRAQGDTEAFFGQGTRLTVV.

This clonotype was observed many times. The chain is built from TRBV4-2 and TRBJ1-2; D call uncertain. CDR1 is LGHNA, CDR2 YNFKEQ, per germline. Trimming shortened V by 0 bases and J by 8 bases, and 4 bases separated the two germline ends. This CDR3 comprises 11 residues. CDR3 sequence: CASSQEAGYTF. The CDR3 bases are TGTGCCAGCAGCCAAGAAGCAGGCTACACCTTC.

In its sample, this clonotype was seen a few times. The genes are TRBV4-1 and TRBJ1-2; D unclear. This CDR3 has 13 amino acids. Germline CDR1 and CDR2: MGHRA and YSYEKL. Deletions cut 3 bases from V and 5 bases from J, with 10 bases between. The CDR3 loop reads CASSQDGPYGYTF. The CDR3 bases are TGCGCCAGCAGCCAGGACGGGCCATATGGCTACACCTTC.

The sample holds many counts of this clonotype. The J gene is TRBJ1-2, the V gene TRBV7-8; D might be TRBD1 (5 bases). Germline lookup yields CDR1 SGHVS and CDR2 FQNEAQ. The V and J ends lost 6 bases and 2 bases respectively, with 16 bases between them. This CDR3 region has 15 residues. CDR3 sequence reads: CASRRGVQENYGYTF. DNA of the CDR3: TGTGCCAGCAGACGGGGGGTTCAGGAGAACTATGGCTACACCTTC. Combining the CDR3 with reference TRBV7-8 and TRBJ1-2 gives the whole variable domain GAGVSQSPRYKVAKRGQDVALRCDPISGHVSLFWYQQALGQGPEFLTYFQNEAQLDKSGLPSDRFFAERPEGSVSTLKIQRTQQEDSAVYLCASRRGVQENYGYTFGSGTRLTVV.

This clonotype was observed a handful of times. A read error may produce the germline difference seen at one junction end. The chain employs TRBV7-9 and TRBJ1-6; D perhaps matches TRBD1 (6 bases). The CDR3 runs 12 residues. Germline CDR1 SEHNR, CDR2 FQNEAQ (reference sequence). The DNA for the CDR3 is TGTGCCAGCAGCCACAGGGATTCACCCCTCCAATTT. Translating gives CASSHRDSPLQF.

This clonotype has ten or more counts. The V and J genes are TRBV5-6 and TRBJ2-3; possibly TRBD2 for D (6 bases). Germline values: CDR1 SGHDT, CDR2 YYEEEE. This CDR3 has 15 residues. Between the trimmed V and J ends, which lost 8 bases and 0 bases, there was a span of 16 bases. CDR3 loop: CASSFGAGSTDTQYF. CDR3 nucleotides: TGTGCCAGTTCTTTCGGGGCGGGGAGCACAGATACGCAGTATTTT.

Ten or more counts support this clonotype. The rearrangement joins TRBV27 to TRBJ2-3, with a possible D match to TRBD2 (7 bases). Trimming removed 6 bases at V and 3 bases at J, with 16 bases between. Looked up from germline, CDR1 is MNHEY and CDR2 is SMNVEV (reference sequence). There are 15 residues in the CDR3. Here the CDR3 reads CASSRGAGLTDTQYF. CDR3 sequence (DNA): TGTGCCAGCAGCCGGGGGGCCGGTCTTACAGATACGCAGTATTTT.

This clonotype came up many times. The chain employs TRBV20-1 and TRBJ2-1; 8 bases agree with TRBD2. The germline V gene has CDR1 DFQATT and CDR2 SNEGSKA (reference sequence). Unmatched junction bases numbered 10, after V lost 6 bases and J lost 6 bases. CDR3 length equals 14 residues. The CDR3 is CSALGLAGTNEQFF. CDR3 in DNA: TGCAGTGCCCTGGGGTTAGCGGGGACCAATGAGCAGTTCTTC.

The sample holds many counts of this clonotype. The chain has TRBV20-1 and TRBJ2-1, with D uncertain. The CDR3 covers 15 residues. Trimming took off 1 base at V and 3 bases at J, with 13 bases between the two ends. CDR1 DFQATT and CDR2 SNEGSKA come from the germline V gene (reference sequence). CDR3 amino acids: CSARVLTENYNEQFF. CDR3 DNA: TGCAGTGCTAGAGTTCTTACAGAGAACTACAATGAGCAGTTCTTC.

The CDR3 coding sequence is TGCACCAGCAACAATCCGGGGGATCCCGGGACTAGCGGCTCCTACGAGCAGTACGTC. Its protein product is CTSNNPGDPGTSGSYEQYV. The chain links TRBV1 to TRBJ2-7; the listed D gene, TRBD2, was not tested against the DNA. TRBV1 is a pseudogene locus. This CDR3 is built from 19 residues.

This clonotype appeared many times. The rearrangement links TRBV29-1 to TRBJ1-1; D remains unclear. The V gene lost 4 bases and the J gene lost 8 bases, with 14 bases spanning the gap. The CDR3 contains 12 residues. Germline CDR1 reads SQVTM; CDR2 reads ANQGSEA. The CDR3 coding sequence is TGCAGCGTTGCCCAACCAATAACCGAAGCTTTCTTT. Protein sequence: CSVAQPITEAFF. The full variable domain, completed using reference TRBV29-1 and TRBJ1-1, is SAVISQKPSRDICQRGTSLTIQCQVDSQVTMMFWYRQQPGQSLTLIATANQGSEATYESGFVIDKFPISRPNLTFSTLTVSNMSPEDSSIYLCSVAQPITEAFFGQGTRLTVV.

This clonotype has just a few counts. V and J are TRBV7-6 and TRBJ2-5; 7 nucleotides align to TRBD2. Germline loops: CDR1 SGHVS, CDR2 FNYEAQ. The CDR3 sequence is 16 residues long. V shed 3 bases and J 0 bases; nucleotides not matched to a gene: 7. The CDR3 is CASSFSGRVYQETQYF. The CDR3 DNA is TGTGCCAGCAGCTTTTCGGGGAGGGTGTACCAAGAGACCCAGTACTTC.

In this sample, this clonotype turned up many times. V and J are TRBV20-1 and TRBJ2-1; 7 bases fit TRBD2. Trimming cost V 7 bases and J 2 bases; bases outside gene matches: 8. Per germline, CDR1 DFQATT and CDR2 SNEGSKA (reference sequence). This CDR3 contains 14 residues. CDR3 loop: CSVFGGLTYNEQFF. Here the CDR3 DNA reads TGCAGTGTTTTCGGGGGGTTAACCTACAATGAGCAGTTCTTC.

The chain combines TRBV4-1 with TRBJ1-5; D not certain. V lost 3 bases to trimming and J lost 1 base, with 7 bases between them. Germline V gene sequence: CDR1 MGHRA, CDR2 YSYEKL. CDR3 size: 14 residues. CDR3 nucleotide sequence: TGCGCCAGCAGCCAGGGTCGGAGCAATCAGCCCCAGCATTTT. Its translation: CASSQGRSNQPQHF.

This clonotype was recorded at least ten times. This chain connects TRBV20-1 to TRBJ2-7, with 10 positions matching TRBD2. The V gene end was trimmed by 5 bases and the J gene end by 0 bases; junction bases not matched to a gene: 1. The CDR3 sequence is 13 residues long. Per the germline V gene, CDR1 is DFQATT and CDR2 is SNEGSKA (reference sequence). CDR3 DNA: TGCAGTGCTCTAGCGGGGGACTCCTACGAGCAGTACTTC. Translation gives CSALAGDSYEQYF.

This clonotype was recorded many times. This chain links TRBV29-1 with TRBJ2-2, with D uncertain. CDR1 is SQVTM, CDR2 ANQGSEA, per germline. Trimming removed 5 bases from V and 0 bases from J, with 7 bases in between. The CDR3 runs to 13 residues. CDR3 region: CSVIVSNTGELFF. The CDR3 DNA sequence: TGCAGCGTTATAGTCTCGAACACCGGGGAGCTGTTTTTT.

This clonotype appeared many times. The chain is built from TRBV20-1 and TRBJ2-1, with TRBD1 identical over 8 bases. In germline, CDR1 is DFQATT, CDR2 SNEGSKA (reference sequence). The CDR3 has 15 residues. V was pared by 7 bases and J by 4 bases, with 12 bases of the junction left unmatched. The chain's CDR3 is CSVRSQGAFYNEQFF. CDR3 bases: TGCAGTGTCCGATCGCAGGGGGCATTTTACAATGAGCAGTTCTTC.

This clonotype has only a few counts. This chain joins TRBV6-5 and TRBJ1-6; the match to TRBD1 covers 8 bases. Trimming at V came to 0 bases and at J to 7 bases, leaving 8 bases not matched to a gene. The CDR3 length is 17 residues. Germline V CDR1 and CDR2: MNHEY, SVGAGI. CDR3 DNA: TGTGCCAGCAGTTACTCGCAGGGGGCGAATGTGAATTCACCCCTCCACTTT. Protein: CASSYSQGANVNSPLHF.

The chain uses TRBV24-1 and TRBJ2-2, with 10 bases fitting TRBD1. V shed 9 bases and J 4 bases; nucleotides not matched to a gene: 22. The CDR3 has 20 amino acids. The germline CDR1 and CDR2 sequences are KGHDR and SFDVKD. The CDR3 region has the DNA TGTGCCACCTCAACTGACGGGGACAGGGGACCCCCTCGACCCACCGGGGAGCTGTTTTTT. Translated, it gives CATSTDGDRGPPRPTGELFF.